These T cell receptor beta chains were read from a single sample in a study of beta chain features in type 1 diabetes. The method was immunoSEQ multiplex PCR; TCRdb's version includes in-frame clones alone and lacks a portion of them. The sample has 15,000 to 18,000 clones, about 40% seen once; the top ten hold roughly 0.56%. The sample was stem cell memory CD4+ T cells from blood. The receptors stem from a woman in her thirties or forties in good health. Both conserved end residues are part of each CDR3. D genes are given only for firm matches. The size entry is marked missing in some rows and otherwise reads once, few, many or a size class.

TGTGCCAGCAGGACAGGGACCTACAATGAGCAGTTCTTC | CASRTGTYNEQFF | TRBD1 | TRBV2 | - | 13 | TRBJ2-1
TGTGCCAGCAGCGTAGGTGGGAGGGCTGAAGCTTTCTTT | CASSVGGRAEAFF | - | TRBV5-4 | - | 13 | TRBJ1-1
TGCGCCAGCAGCTTCGGGACAGGGTACACCGGGGAGCTGTTTTTT | CASSFGTGYTGELFF | TRBD1 | TRBV5-1 | - | 15 | TRBJ2-2
TGTGCCAGTAGTAGGGTTGGAAGGAACCCCACAGGCACCGGGGAGCTGTTTTTT | CASSRVGRNPTGTGELFF | - | TRBV19 | - | 18 | TRBJ2-2
TGTGCCAGCAGCCAAGATACCGCTTCAGGGGCCCAGTACTTC | CASSQDTASGAQYF | - | TRBV4-2 | few | 14 | TRBJ2-5
TGTGCCAGCAGTGAATTGGTCCAGGACAATGAGCAGTTCTTC | CASSELVQDNEQFF | - | TRBV2 | few | 14 | TRBJ2-1
TGTGCCAGCAGCTTGGTGGGGCAGAGGACTGAAGCTTTCTTT | CASSLVGQRTEAFF | - | TRBV5-4 | few | 14 | TRBJ1-1
TGTGCCAGCAGCTTGGAGGGCATAGCGGGGGGCTCGGATACGCAGTATTTT | CASSLEGIAGGSDTQYF | TRBD2 | TRBV5-4 | once | 17 | TRBJ2-3
TGCGCCAGCAGCCCCGGGCAGGGGGCCACTGAAGCTTTCTTT | CASSPGQGATEAFF | TRBD1 | TRBV5-1 | - | 14 | TRBJ1-1
TGTGCCAGCAGCTTAGGAATAGGGACAGGGGAATCAAACGAGCAGTACTTC | CASSLGIGTGESNEQYF | TRBD1 | TRBV7-9 | few | 17 | TRBJ2-7
TGTGCCAGCAGCGCGTCTAGCGGGGGTTACGACGAGCAGTACTTC | CASSASSGGYDEQYF | TRBD2 | TRBV5-4 | - | 15 | TRBJ2-7
TGTGCCAGTCCGGGACAGGGGGCGGGTTTGAATTCTGAAGCTTTCTTT | CASPGQGAGLNSEAFF | TRBD1 | TRBV2 | - | 16 | TRBJ1-1
TGCGCCAGCAGTCCACATCATCGCTGGCGGAGAGCCAAAAACATTCAGTACTTC | CASSPHHRWRRAKNIQYF | - | TRBV23-1 | few | 18 | TRBJ2-4
TGCAGCGTTGCCAGGAAAGGGAACACTGAAGCTTTCTTT | CSVARKGNTEAFF | - | TRBV29-1 | - | 13 | TRBJ1-1
TGTGCCAGCTCACCACCGGCTAGCGCCGGTGGGGATACGCAGTATTTT | CASSPPASAGGDTQYF | - | TRBV18 | - | 16 | TRBJ2-3
TGTGCCAGCAACGGGGGGGGCCCCTACAATGAGCAGTTCTTC | CASNGGGPYNEQFF | TRBD2 | TRBV9 | - | 14 | TRBJ2-1
TGCGCCAGCAGCTGGGGGACAGGCCTACGATTAGGGGTTCGGTCTCCGCAGTACTTC | CASSWGTGLRLGVRSPQYF | TRBD1 | TRBV5-1 | - | 19 | TRBJ2-7
TGTGCCAGCAGCTTAGGTGGACAGGGTAACACTGAAGCTTTCTTT | CASSLGGQGNTEAFF | TRBD1 | TRBV7-2 | few | 15 | TRBJ1-1
TGTGCCACCAGTAGGAACACCGGGGAGCTGTTTTTT | CATSRNTGELFF | - | TRBV15 | few | 12 | TRBJ2-2
TGTGCCAGCAGTCCTACAGGGGATGTCAATCAGCCCCAGCATTTT | CASSPTGDVNQPQHF | TRBD1 | TRBV11-3 | few | 15 | TRBJ1-5
TGTGCCACCAGCTTAGGACAGGGGAACACCGGGGAGCTGTTTTTT | CATSLGQGNTGELFF | TRBD1 | TRBV15 | - | 15 | TRBJ2-2
TGTGCCAGCAGCATTGGACTAGCGGGCACAGATACGCAGTATTTT | CASSIGLAGTDTQYF | TRBD2 | TRBV5-4 | - | 15 | TRBJ2-3
TGTGCCAGCAGCTTGGCTAGGACAAGTGTGGGCTACACCTTC | CASSLARTSVGYTF | - | TRBV5-5 | - | 14 | TRBJ1-2
TGTGCCAGCAGGTTAAGCGGATCCCCGGAATTATTCACAGATACGCAGTATTTT | CASRLSGSPELFTDTQYF | - | TRBV27 | once | 18 | TRBJ2-3
TGTGCCAGCAGCTTAAATTTTGGGACAGCTGGTGGCTACACCTTC | CASSLNFGTAGGYTF | TRBD1 | TRBV7-9 | - | 15 | TRBJ1-2
TGCGCCAGCACAAATCCAGGGACTGGAAACACCATATATTTT | CASTNPGTGNTIYF | - | TRBV5-1 | - | 14 | TRBJ1-3
TGTGCCAGCAGCTTACTTCTAGCGGGGGGCCAAGAGACCCAGTACTTC | CASSLLLAGGQETQYF | TRBD2 | TRBV11-2 | - | 16 | TRBJ2-5